The 16 T cell receptor beta chains in this list originate from one sample, sequenced in a study of control samples from healthy donors and cancer patients. Only in-frame clones appear in the TCRdb table, and some are missing; sequencing was by immunoSEQ multiplex PCR. Among 180,000 or so clones listed, 90% to 95% were seen once. Sequenced: blood. These receptors all come from a woman in her twenties or thirties in good health.

There are a few counts of this clone. The chain is built from TRBV13 and TRBJ1-3, with unresolved D. The CDR3 is 14 residues long. Germline V CDR1 and CDR2: PRHDT, FYEKMQ (reference sequence). Trimming cost V 6 bases and J 0 bases, with 9 bases left between them. The CDR3 nucleotides are TGTGCCAGCAGAGGACTGAACTCTGGAAACACCATATATTTT. It encodes CASRGLNSGNTIYF.

This clone was seen only once. The gene calls are TRBV19 and TRBJ1-2; 7 bases align to TRBD1. Trimming removed 5 bases from V and 7 bases from J; junction bases left unmatched: 4. CDR1 and CDR2 (germline): LNHDA, SQIVND (reference sequence). The CDR3 spans 12 residues. CDR3 protein: CASSPRTGGYTF. The CDR3 DNA reads TGTGCCAGTAGTCCCCGGACAGGTGGCTACACCTTC.

Concerning this clone itself: The same CDR3 is also encoded by other DNA sequences in this sample. The V call is TRBV6-6, the J call TRBJ2-7; D unclear. Germline CDR1 and CDR2: MNHNY and SVGAGI (reference sequence). The CDR3 is 12 amino acids. V lost 0 bases and J 1 base, leaving 1 base between the germline ends. The CDR3 DNA is TGTGCCAGCAGTTACTCTTCCTACGAGCAGTACTTC. It codes for CASSYSSYEQYF.

The chain has TRBV18 and TRBJ2-7, with 10 bases fitting TRBD1. This CDR3 is 13 amino acids long. The V gene's germline CDR1 is KGHSH and CDR2 LQKENI. Trimming took 2 bases from V and 6 from J; bases not matched to a gene: 1. As DNA, the CDR3 is TGTGCCAGCTCACCAGGGACAGGGGCCGAGCAGTACTTC. Amino acids: CASSPGTGAEQYF.

The CDR3 nucleotides read TGTGCCAGCAGCTTAGCCTACAGGGGAGATGGCTACACCTTC. Amino acid sequence: CASSLAYRGDGYTF. The gene calls are TRBV7-9 and TRBJ1-2, with TRBD1 identical over 7 bases. The ends lost 0 bases at V and 6 bases at J; junction bases unmatched: 4. The CDR3 is 14 residues long. CDR1 is SEHNR and CDR2 is FQNEAQ in the germline V gene (reference sequence). Using reference TRBV7-9 and TRBJ1-2 for the parts outside the CDR3, the full variable domain is DTGVSQNPRHKITKRGQNVTFRCDPISEHNRLYWYRQTLGQGPEFLTYFQNEAQLEKSRLLSDRFSAERPKGSFSTLEIQRTEQGDSAMYLCASSLAYRGDGYTFGSGTRLTVV.

The V call is TRBV2, the J call TRBJ1-3; 8 bases are a match to TRBD1. The CDR3 consists of 15 residues. Germline V gene sequence: CDR1 SNHLY, CDR2 FYNNEI. J was trimmed by 4 bases and V by 3 bases; bases with no gene match: 5. DNA of the CDR3: TGTGCCAGCAGTGATCAGGGGGCAATCGGAAACACCATATATTTT. Its protein is CASSDQGAIGNTIYF.

The chain combines TRBV3-1 (or the pseudogene TRBV3-2) with TRBJ2-4; TRBD1 is a possible D gene (5 bases). Germline CDR1 LGHDT, CDR2 YNNKEL (reference sequence). Deletions cut 4 bases from V and 4 bases from J, with 11 bases between. CDR3 size: 14 residues. The CDR3 DNA reads as TGTGCCAGCAGCCTCAGGGCGACAAAAAACATTCAGTACTTC. This translates into CASSLRATKNIQYF.

This clone was found a few times. The genes are TRBV7-9 and TRBJ2-5; D is uncertain. CDR1 and CDR2 from the germline V gene are SEHNR and FQNEAQ (reference sequence). V shed 5 bases and J shed 2 bases, with 9 bases lying between them. The CDR3 runs to 13 residues. Written as DNA, the CDR3 is TGTGCCAGCAGCCCCCCAGGTCAAGAGACCCAGTACTTC. This encodes CASSPPGQETQYF.

Comment on this clone: Distinct nucleotide sequences in the sample also encode this CDR3. The chain links TRBV11-2 to TRBJ2-1; D tentatively reads TRBD1 or TRBD2 (5 bases each). The CDR3 has 15 amino acids. Germline loops: CDR1 SGHAT, CDR2 FQNNGV. The germline V and J ends were trimmed by 1 base and 0 bases, with 7 bases remaining between them. CDR3 residues: CASSLAGGSYNEQFF. The CDR3 DNA is TGTGCCAGCAGCTTAGCTGGGGGCTCCTACAATGAGCAGTTCTTC.

The genes are TRBV4-2 and TRBJ1-4; no clear D. In germline, CDR1 is LGHNA, CDR2 YNFKEQ. Trimming removed 0 bases at V and 8 bases at J, with 7 bases between. The CDR3 is 13 amino acids. The CDR3 bases are TGTGCCAGCAGCCAAGAAGGAGGGGAAAAACTGTTTTTT. It specifies CASSQEGGEKLFF.

V usage is TRBV3-1 (or the pseudogene TRBV3-2) and J usage is TRBJ2-5, with 9 bases matching TRBD2. J gave up 2 bases and V 1 base, and 2 bases lay outside the gene matches. Germline V gene sequence: CDR1 LGHDT, CDR2 YNNKEL (reference sequence). The CDR3 has 15 amino acids. The chain's CDR3 is CASSQASGTQETQYF. The CDR3 region has the DNA TGTGCCAGCAGCCAAGCTAGCGGGACTCAAGAGACCCAGTACTTC.

This chain connects TRBV27 to TRBJ2-2, with a possible D match to TRBD1 (6 bases). V lost 6 bases and J lost 6, with 11 bases in between. Looked up from germline, CDR1 is MNHEY and CDR2 is SMNVEV (reference sequence). This CDR3 is 13 amino acids long. CDR3 sequence reads: CASSPDRSGELFF. Written as DNA, the CDR3 is TGTGCCAGCAGCCCCGACAGGTCCGGGGAGCTGTTTTTT.

This chain joins TRBV5-1 and TRBJ2-2; TRBD1 agrees at 7 bases. This CDR3 comprises 13 residues. Germline V CDR1 and CDR2: SGHRS, YFSETQ. The trim removed 4 bases at V and 6 bases at J, leaving 3 bases unmatched. The CDR3 is CASSPTGAGELFF. CDR3 nucleotide sequence: TGCGCCAGCAGCCCCACAGGGGCCGGGGAGCTGTTTTTT.

V gene TRBV13 combines with J gene TRBJ1-2; D call uncertain. V lost 6 bases, J lost 6 bases, and 11 bases lay in between. Looked up from germline, CDR1 is PRHDT and CDR2 is FYEKMQ (reference sequence). This CDR3 contains 12 residues. CDR3 DNA sequence: TGTGCCAGCAGTTCTAGACGGAATGGCTACACCTTC. Its protein is CASSSRRNGYTF.

This chain connects TRBV5-4 to TRBJ1-6, with D possibly TRBD1 on 5 matching bases. The CDR3 covers 14 residues. Germline CDR1 and CDR2: SGHNT and YYREEE (reference sequence). V was trimmed by 0 bases and J by 9 bases, leaving 10 bases between them. The CDR3 protein is CASSLGGVTSPLHF. In DNA form, the CDR3 reads TGTGCCAGCAGCTTGGGGGGGGTAACTTCACCCCTCCACTTT.

The V call is TRBV29-1, the J call TRBJ2-1; 8 bases are a match to TRBD1. Per the germline V gene, CDR1 is SQVTM and CDR2 is ANQGSEA. V was pared by 7 bases and J by 1 base, with 6 bases of the junction left unmatched. This CDR3 has 14 amino acids. The CDR3 DNA reads TGCAGCGCCGGGACAGGTCTTTCCTACAATGAGCAGTTCTTC. The encoded protein is CSAGTGLSYNEQFF.